A single sample is the source of the 9 T cell receptor beta chains below, sequenced in a study of monozygotic twins with inflammatory bowel disease. TCRdb re-called the 5' RACE reads and gives one entry per CDR3 protein, without DNA. The sample has some 450,000 distinct CDR3 sequences. Sequencing was performed on blood. These receptors were collected from a human donor with ulcerative colitis or Crohn's disease, or a healthy co-twin of an affected twin (not recorded which).

The genes are TRBV7-6 and TRBJ2-7; as DNA is missing, the TRBD1 call by TCRdb cannot be tested. This CDR3 has 14 amino acids. Germline CDR1 and CDR2: SGHVS and FNYEAQ. The CDR3 loop is CASSSGTRGTEQYF.

V is TRBV24-1 and J is TRBJ2-5; TCRdb outputs TRBD1, but without DNA this stays unchecked. From germline, CDR1 is KGHDR and CDR2 SFDVKD. The CDR3 is 16 residues long. CDR3 loop: CATSESSGGLEETQYF.

The chain uses TRBV7-2 and TRBJ1-2. Looked up from germline, CDR1 is SGHTA and CDR2 is FQGNSA. CDR3 size: 14 residues. CDR3: CASSFLGSNYGYTF.

V usage is TRBV5-5 and J usage is TRBJ2-4; TCRdb indicates TRBD2, and absent DNA this call remains unverified. CDR3 length: 13 amino acids. Per the germline V gene, CDR1 is SGHKS and CDR2 is YYEKEE (reference sequence). CDR3 protein: CASSLGTSGTQYF.

This sequence joins TRBV28 and TRBJ2-1; TCRdb's D gene call, TRBD1, goes unchecked for lack of DNA. The CDR3 is 15 residues long. Germline values: CDR1 MDHEN, CDR2 SYDVKM. This chain's CDR3 is CASIPGGTAYNEQFF.

The chain couples TRBV7-3 to TRBJ1-1; TCRdb indicates TRBD1, and absent DNA this call remains unverified. Germline lookup yields CDR1 SGHTA and CDR2 FQGTGA. This CDR3 has 21 residues. CDR3 sequence reads: CASSSPPGTGGLRRSHTEAFF.

J is TRBJ2-1 and V is TRBV20-1; TCRdb's assignment of TRBD2 cannot be checked, as there is no DNA. Germline CDR1 reads DFQATT; CDR2 reads SNEGSKA (reference sequence). The CDR3 is 14 amino acids. Here the CDR3 reads CSARAWRGYNEQFF.

The genes are TRBV14 and TRBJ2-7. CDR3 length equals 14 residues. CDR1 is SGHDN, CDR2 FVKESK, per germline. The CDR3 spells CASSQEDRSYEQYF.

V usage is TRBV2 and J usage is TRBJ2-5; TCRdb's D gene call, TRBD1, goes unchecked for lack of DNA. Germline CDR1 reads SNHLY; CDR2 reads FYNNEI. The CDR3 runs to 15 residues. The CDR3 region is CASRSTGLPQETQYF. Based on the CDR3 plus reference TRBV2 and TRBJ2-5, the full variable domain is EPEVTQTPSHQVTQMGQEVILRCVPISNHLYFYWYRQILGQKVEFLVSFYNNEISEKSEIFDDQFSVERPDGSNFTLKIRSTKLEDSAMYFCASRSTGLPQETQYFGPGTRLLVL.